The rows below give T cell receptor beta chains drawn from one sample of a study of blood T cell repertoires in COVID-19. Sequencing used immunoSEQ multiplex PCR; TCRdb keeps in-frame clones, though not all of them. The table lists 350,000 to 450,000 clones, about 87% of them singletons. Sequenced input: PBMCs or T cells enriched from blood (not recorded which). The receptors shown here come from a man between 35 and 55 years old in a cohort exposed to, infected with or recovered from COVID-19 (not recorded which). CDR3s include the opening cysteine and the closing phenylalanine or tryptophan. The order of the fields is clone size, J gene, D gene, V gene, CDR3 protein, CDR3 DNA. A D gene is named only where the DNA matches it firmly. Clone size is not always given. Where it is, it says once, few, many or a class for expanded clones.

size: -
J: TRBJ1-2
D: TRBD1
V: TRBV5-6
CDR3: CASRQTGGTSGYTF
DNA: TGTGCCAGCAGACAGACAGGGGGAACTAGTGGCTACACCTTC

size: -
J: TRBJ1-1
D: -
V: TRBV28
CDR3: CASSYPGYTEAFF
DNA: TGTGCCAGCAGTTATCCGGGATACACTGAAGCTTTCTTT

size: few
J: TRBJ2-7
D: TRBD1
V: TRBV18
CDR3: CASSPPTGATGEQYF
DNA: TGTGCCAGCTCACCCCCTACAGGGGCGACGGGAGAGCAGTACTTC

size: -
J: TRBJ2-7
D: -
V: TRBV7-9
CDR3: CASSIDYRTPYEQYF
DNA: TGTGCCAGCAGCATCGACTACCGAACGCCCTACGAGCAGTACTTC

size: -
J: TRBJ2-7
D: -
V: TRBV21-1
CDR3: CASSKEGTSFREQYF
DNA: TGTGCCAGCAGCAAAGAGGGGACTAGTTTTCGCGAGCAGTACTTC

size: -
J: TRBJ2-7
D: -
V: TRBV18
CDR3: CASSSGTSSYEQYF
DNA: TGTGCCAGCTCATCCGGGACAAGCTCCTACGAGCAGTACTTC

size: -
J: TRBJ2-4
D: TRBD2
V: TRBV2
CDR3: CASSEASGGNIQYF
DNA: TGTGCCAGCAGTGAGGCTAGCGGGGGAAACATTCAGTACTTC

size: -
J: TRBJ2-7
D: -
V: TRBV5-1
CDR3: CATAPPLTGLKLYEQYF
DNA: TGCGCCACCGCCCCCCCCCTGACCGGACTAAAGCTCTACGAGCAGTACTTC

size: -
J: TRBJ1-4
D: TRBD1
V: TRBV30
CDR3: CAWSVQGAREKLFF
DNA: TGTGCCTGGAGTGTTCAGGGGGCTAGGGAAAAACTGTTTTTT

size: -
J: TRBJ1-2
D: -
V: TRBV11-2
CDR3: CASSSLWGDYGYTF
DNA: TGTGCCAGCAGCTCACTCTGGGGGGACTATGGCTACACCTTC

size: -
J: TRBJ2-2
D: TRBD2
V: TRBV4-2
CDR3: CASSQRAGVKTGELFF
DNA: TGTGCCAGCAGCCAACGAGCGGGAGTAAAGACCGGGGAGCTGTTTTTT

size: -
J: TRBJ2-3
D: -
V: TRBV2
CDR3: CASSDLWGGTDTQYF
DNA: TGTGCCAGCAGTGATTTGTGGGGCGGCACAGATACGCAGTATTTT

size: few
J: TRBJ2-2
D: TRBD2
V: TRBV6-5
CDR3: CASRTGLAETGELFF
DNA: TGTGCCAGCAGGACGGGACTAGCTGAGACCGGGGAGCTGTTTTTT

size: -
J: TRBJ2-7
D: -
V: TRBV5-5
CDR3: CASSLDPLANYEQYF
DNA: TGTGCCAGCAGCTTGGACCCTCTAGCGAACTACGAGCAGTACTTC

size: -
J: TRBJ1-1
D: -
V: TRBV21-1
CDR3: CASSKLIDGTGGAGLNTEAFF
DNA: TGTGCCAGCAGCAAATTGATTGACGGGACAGGGGGCGCGGGTTTGAACACTGAAGCTTTCTTT

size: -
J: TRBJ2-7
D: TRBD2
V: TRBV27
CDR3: CASSYQGLPSEQYF
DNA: TGTGCCAGCAGTTACCAGGGACTACCCTCCGAGCAGTACTTC

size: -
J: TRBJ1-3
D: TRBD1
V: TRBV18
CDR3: CASRTGTGNTIYF
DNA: TGTGCCAGCCGGACAGGGACAGGAAACACCATATATTTT

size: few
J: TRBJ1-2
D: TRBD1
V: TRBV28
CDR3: CASSTIQGSFEAGYTF
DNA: TGTGCCAGCAGCACTATACAGGGGTCATTCGAGGCTGGCTACACCTTC

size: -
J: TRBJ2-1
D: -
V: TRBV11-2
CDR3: CASSPVGGGSQFF
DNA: TGTGCCAGCAGCCCGGTGGGAGGGGGTTCGCAGTTCTTC

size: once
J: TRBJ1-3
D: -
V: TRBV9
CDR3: CASSARDTGLATGNTIYF
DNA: TGTGCCAGCAGCGCGCGGGATACGGGGCTTGCTACTGGAAACACCATATATTTT

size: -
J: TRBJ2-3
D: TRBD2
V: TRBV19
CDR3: CASSGGVGTDTQYF
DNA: TGTGCCAGTAGTGGGGGGGTCGGCACAGATACGCAGTATTTT

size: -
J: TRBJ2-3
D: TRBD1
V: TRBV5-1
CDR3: CASSLVGQGAGDTQYF
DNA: TGCGCCAGCAGCTTGGTAGGACAGGGGGCTGGAGATACGCAGTATTTT

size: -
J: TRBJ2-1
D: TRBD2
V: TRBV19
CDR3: CASSITSGRVNEQFF
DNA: TGTGCCAGTAGTATAACTAGCGGGAGGGTAAATGAGCAGTTCTTC

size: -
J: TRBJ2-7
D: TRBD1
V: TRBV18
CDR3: CASSPRGTGTGGSYEQYF
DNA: TGTGCCAGCTCACCAAGGGGGACCGGGACAGGGGGCTCCTACGAGCAGTACTTC

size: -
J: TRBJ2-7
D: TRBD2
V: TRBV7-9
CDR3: CASSPGTSGAEQYF
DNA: TGTGCCAGCAGCCCCGGGACTAGCGGGGCGGAGCAGTACTTC

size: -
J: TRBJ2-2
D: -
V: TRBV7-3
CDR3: CASSQGQNTGELFF
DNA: TGTGCCAGCAGCCAGGGACAGAACACCGGGGAGCTGTTTTTT

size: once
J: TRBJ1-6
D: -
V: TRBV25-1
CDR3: CASSEYNNSPLHF
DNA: TGTGCCAGCAGTGAATACAATAATTCACCCCTCCACTTT

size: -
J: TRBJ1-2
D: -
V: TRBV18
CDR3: CASTSQGSRNYGYTF
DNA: TGTGCCAGCACAAGCCAGGGATCACGAAACTATGGCTACACCTTC

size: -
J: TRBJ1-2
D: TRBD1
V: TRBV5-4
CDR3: CASSRQGLTYGYTF
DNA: TGTGCCAGCAGCAGACAGGGATTAACATATGGCTACACCTTC